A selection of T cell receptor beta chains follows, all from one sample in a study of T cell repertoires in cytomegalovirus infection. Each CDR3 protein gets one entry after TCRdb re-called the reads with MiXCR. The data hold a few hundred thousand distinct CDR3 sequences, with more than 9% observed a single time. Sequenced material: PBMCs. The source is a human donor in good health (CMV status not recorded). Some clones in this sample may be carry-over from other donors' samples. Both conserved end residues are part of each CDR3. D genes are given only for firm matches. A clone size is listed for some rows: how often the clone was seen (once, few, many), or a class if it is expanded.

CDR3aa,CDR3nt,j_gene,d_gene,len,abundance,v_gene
CASSQVPNVAGDYNEQFF,TGCGCCAGCAGCCAAGTTCCTAACGTAGCGGGGGATTACAATGAGCAGTTCTTC,TRBJ2-1,TRBD2,18,many,TRBV4-3
CASTYPSSTGPLTKNIQYF,TGTGCCAGCACTTACCCCTCCTCGACAGGACCTCTAACCAAAAACATTCAGTACTTC,TRBJ2-4,-,19,few,TRBV2
CATSDTVQETQYF,TGTGCCACCAGTGATACAGTTCAAGAGACCCAGTACTTC,TRBJ2-5,-,13,-,TRBV24-1
CASSLPGTSGRKTQYF,TGTGCCAGCAGCTTACCCGGGACTAGCGGGAGAAAGACCCAGTACTTC,TRBJ2-5,TRBD2,16,many,TRBV7-2
CASSLGPNRANIQYF,TGTGCCAGCAGCTTAGGGCCCAACCGGGCAAACATTCAGTACTTC,TRBJ2-4,-,15,many,TRBV7-2
CASSLGQSGAFF,TGTGCCAGCAGCCTCGGACAGTCTGGAGCTTTCTTT,TRBJ1-1,-,12,many,TRBV11-1
CASSAGTSVRSSSYEQYF,TGTGCCAGCAGCGCCGGGACTAGCGTACGATCAAGCTCCTACGAGCAGTACTTC,TRBJ2-7,TRBD2,18,many,TRBV7-2
CASTPRGGTGFPEQFF,TGTGCCAGCACCCCCCGGGGGGGGACAGGCTTTCCTGAGCAGTTCTTC,TRBJ2-1,-,16,-,TRBV7-2
CASSTQDRGSEAFF,TGTGCCAGCAGCACCCAAGACAGGGGGTCTGAAGCTTTCTTT,TRBJ1-1,TRBD1,14,-,TRBV11-2
CASSQDNGTPAFTDTQYF,TGCGCCAGCAGCCAAGATAATGGAACCCCCGCATTCACAGATACGCAGTATTTT,TRBJ2-3,-,18,-,TRBV4-1
CASSLEFRMGEKLFF,TGTGCCAGCAGCTTAGAGTTCAGAATGGGAGAAAAACTGTTTTTT,TRBJ1-4,-,15,-,TRBV7-2
CSARDGDRPGETQYF,TGCAGTGCTAGAGATGGGGATAGGCCGGGAGAGACCCAGTACTTC,TRBJ2-5,-,15,-,TRBV20-1
CSASEGSNYGYTF,TGCAGTGCTAGCGAGGGATCTAACTATGGCTACACCTTC,TRBJ1-2,-,13,few,TRBV20-1
CSVTTGLGTQYF,TGCAGCGTAACGACAGGGTTGGGGACCCAGTACTTC,TRBJ2-5,TRBD1,12,few,TRBV29-1
CATSDNRDYQTGSNQPQHF,TGTGCCACCAGTGATAATCGGGACTACCAAACGGGAAGCAATCAGCCCCAGCATTTT,TRBJ1-5,-,19,few,TRBV24-1
CASSVRDGQETQYF,TGTGCCAGCAGCGTCAGGGACGGACAAGAGACCCAGTACTTC,TRBJ2-5,-,14,many,TRBV7-2
CASNTPGLASSEQFF,TGTGCCAGCAACACCCCGGGACTAGCTTCGAGTGAGCAGTTCTTC,TRBJ2-1,TRBD2,15,many,TRBV6-2/TRBV6-3
CASSLTGGFTEAFF,TGTGCCAGCAGCTTGACAGGGGGCTTTACTGAAGCTTTCTTT,TRBJ1-1,TRBD1,14,many,TRBV11-2
CASSLYGNDGYTF,TGTGCCAGCAGTTTATATGGGAATGATGGCTACACCTTC,TRBJ1-2,-,13,-,TRBV12-3/TRBV12-4
CASSLDDRGYTDTQYF,TGTGCCAGCAGCCTCGACGACAGGGGATATACAGATACGCAGTATTTT,TRBJ2-3,TRBD1,16,few,TRBV7-9
CASSFSREAPGNTIYF,TGTGCCAGCAGCTTCAGTAGGGAAGCCCCTGGAAACACCATATATTTT,TRBJ1-3,-,16,many,TRBV7-9
CASSNSGQGGETQYF,TGTGCCAGCAGTAACTCGGGACAGGGAGGTGAGACCCAGTACTTC,TRBJ2-5,TRBD1,15,-,TRBV28
CASRRGDPLTGANVLTF,TGTGCCAGCAGACGCGGGGACCCTCTCACTGGGGCCAACGTCCTGACTTTC,TRBJ2-6,-,17,-,TRBV6-2/TRBV6-3
CASSWDTVAKNIQYF,TGTGCCAGTAGTTGGGACACTGTAGCCAAAAACATTCAGTACTTC,TRBJ2-4,-,15,-,TRBV19
CSAPPRRGDNSPLHF,TGCAGTGCCCCGCCTAGGCGCGGTGATAATTCACCCCTCCACTTT,TRBJ1-6,-,15,-,TRBV20-1
CASSGDRGRTEAFF,TGTGCCAGCAGTGGGGACAGGGGGCGGACTGAAGCTTTCTTT,TRBJ1-1,TRBD1,14,-,TRBV25-1
CASSPGLAGPRETQYF,TGTGCCAGCAGCCCGGGACTAGCGGGACCGAGAGAGACCCAGTACTTC,TRBJ2-5,TRBD2,16,many,TRBV7-2
CASSPSTKTYEQYF,TGTGCCAGCAGCCCGTCTACGAAGACCTACGAGCAGTACTTC,TRBJ2-7,-,14,many,TRBV7-9
CASSHTSGTANTGELFF,TGTGCCAGCAGCCATACCAGCGGGACAGCGAACACCGGGGAGCTGTTTTTT,TRBJ2-2,-,17,few,TRBV27
CASSPGTAQEQFF,TGTGCCAGCAGCCCCGGGACAGCGCAGGAGCAGTTCTTC,TRBJ2-1,TRBD1,13,-,TRBV12-3/TRBV12-4
CASSRNPGTSGRGDTQYF,TGTGCCAGCAGCCGCAACCCCGGGACTAGCGGGAGAGGAGATACGCAGTATTTT,TRBJ2-3,TRBD2,18,many,TRBV7-2
CASSLDLGQVASPLHF,TGTGCCAGCAGCTTAGATTTGGGACAGGTGGCTTCACCCCTCCACTTT,TRBJ1-6,TRBD1,16,-,TRBV7-2
CASSLEPLELAGGDTQYF,TGTGCCAGCAGTTTAGAACCCCTCGAGCTAGCGGGAGGGGATACGCAGTATTTT,TRBJ2-3,TRBD2,18,many,TRBV28
CASSQDLGIRHNEQFF,TGTGCCAGCAGCCAAGATTTGGGTATTAGGCACAATGAGCAGTTCTTC,TRBJ2-1,-,16,-,TRBV14
CAIQGQNSNQPQHF,TGTGCCATCCAGGGACAAAACAGCAATCAGCCCCAGCATTTT,TRBJ1-5,-,14,few,TRBV10-3
CASSSGTATYEQYF,TGTGCCAGCAGCTCCGGGACGGCAACCTACGAGCAGTACTTC,TRBJ2-7,-,14,-,TRBV7-8
CASLGDMSYEQYF,TGTGCCAGCTTGGGGGACATGTCCTACGAGCAGTACTTC,TRBJ2-7,-,13,few,TRBV6-2/TRBV6-3
CASSRTSGPSTDTQYF,TGTGCCAGCAGCCGGACTAGCGGGCCCAGCACAGATACGCAGTATTTT,TRBJ2-3,TRBD2,16,many,TRBV7-3
CASSPRDRANTEAFF,TGTGCCAGCAGCCCCAGGGACAGGGCTAACACTGAAGCTTTCTTT,TRBJ1-1,TRBD1,15,many,TRBV7-2
CASSLGGPTYNEQFF,TGTGCCAGCAGTTTAGGGGGCCCCACCTACAATGAGCAGTTCTTC,TRBJ2-1,-,15,-,TRBV27
CASTLGGASNQPQHF,TGTGCCAGCACCCTGGGAGGGGCGAGCAATCAGCCCCAGCATTTT,TRBJ1-5,-,15,-,TRBV12-3/TRBV12-4
CASSAGTQYF,TGTGCCAGCAGCGCCGGGACGCAGTATTTT,TRBJ2-3,-,10,-,TRBV7-9
CASSRTGTLREQYF,TGTGCCAGCAGCCGGACAGGGACCCTAAGGGAGCAGTACTTC,TRBJ2-7,TRBD1,14,-,TRBV6-1
CASSFTSGSRNEQFF,TGTGCCAGTAGTTTCACTAGCGGGAGCCGAAATGAGCAGTTCTTC,TRBJ2-1,TRBD2,15,many,TRBV19
CASSEWTIDTEAFF,TGTGCCAGCAGTGAATGGACAATTGACACTGAAGCTTTCTTT,TRBJ1-1,-,14,-,TRBV2
CASSLAGDSRF,TGTGCCAGCTCCCTAGCGGGAGACTCCCGTTTT,TRBJ2-3,TRBD2,11,-,TRBV2
CASSQGRGGTTNEKLFF,TGCGCCAGCAGCCAAGGAAGGGGCGGGACGACTAATGAAAAACTGTTTTTT,TRBJ1-4,-,17,few,TRBV4-1
CASSLQDPDTQYF,TGTGCCAGCAGCTTACAGGACCCAGATACGCAGTATTTT,TRBJ2-3,-,13,few,TRBV7-2
CASSKEASGTGELFF,TGCGCCAGCAGCAAAGAGGCTTCTGGCACCGGGGAGCTGTTTTTT,TRBJ2-2,-,15,-,TRBV4-3
CASSSLETSYTGELFF,TGTGCCAGCAGCTCCCTTGAAACTTCTTACACCGGGGAGCTGTTTTTT,TRBJ2-2,-,16,many,TRBV7-9
CASSSGQGSYQPQHF,TGTGCCAGCAGCTCCGGACAGGGCTCATATCAGCCCCAGCATTTT,TRBJ1-5,TRBD1,15,-,TRBV28
CASSFWGLTGNEQYF,TGTGCCAGCAGCTTTTGGGGACTGACCGGGAACGAGCAGTACTTC,TRBJ2-7,-,15,few,TRBV7-2
CASSLEQGADEQYF,TGTGCCAGCAGCCTCGAACAGGGGGCGGACGAGCAGTACTTC,TRBJ2-7,TRBD1,14,many,TRBV7-9
CASSLNIQETQYF,TGTGCCAGCAGCTTGAACATCCAAGAGACCCAGTACTTC,TRBJ2-5,-,13,-,TRBV5-8
CASSPDGGDYGYTF,TGTGCCAGCAGCCCTGACGGGGGGGACTATGGCTACACCTTC,TRBJ1-2,-,14,many,TRBV9
CASSPWSGTSGIVSYNEQFF,TGCGCCAGCAGCCCCTGGAGCGGGACTAGCGGTATTGTCTCCTACAATGAGCAGTTCTTC,TRBJ2-1,TRBD2,20,few,TRBV4-3
CSARGGGNNQPQHF,TGCAGTGCTAGAGGAGGGGGCAACAATCAGCCCCAGCATTTT,TRBJ1-5,TRBD1,14,few,TRBV20-1
CASSLKGEGSYEQYF,TGTGCCAGCAGCTTAAAAGGGGAAGGGAGTTACGAGCAGTACTTC,TRBJ2-7,-,15,-,TRBV7-2
CASSRDPSSYNSPLHF,TGTGCCAGCAGCCGGGACCCAAGCTCCTATAATTCACCCCTCCACTTT,TRBJ1-6,-,16,many,TRBV7-2